The rows below give T cell receptor beta chains drawn from one sample of a study of post-analysis software for immune sequencing data. TCRdb processed the PCR reads anew with MiXCR; each CDR3 protein has one entry. This sample carries under 200,000 distinct CDR3 sequences, approximately 35% of them seen once, and the ten largest clones take 28%. The sample in question was blood, obtained after autologous hematopoietic stem cell transplantation. The receptor set was obtained from a girl between 5 and 17 years old with multiple sclerosis. CDR3s include the opening cysteine and the closing phenylalanine or tryptophan. D genes are given only for firm matches. Only some rows state a clone size, as once, few, many or a class for expanded clones.

TRBJ1-2 many NA TRBV20-1 CSASTQNYGYTF TGCAGTGCGTCAACCCAGAACTATGGCTACACCTTC
TRBJ2-7 NA NA TRBV7-9 CASSGFAYEQYF TGTGCCAGCAGCGGGTTTGCATACGAGCAGTACTTC
TRBJ1-1 NA NA TRBV5-1 CASSFTSPRFGNTEAFF TGCGCCAGCAGCTTTACCAGCCCCCGCTTCGGGAACACTGAAGCTTTCTTT
TRBJ2-1 few TRBD1 TRBV18 CASSPFQGTGNGEQFF TGTGCCAGCTCACCATTCCAAGGGACAGGGAATGGTGAGCAGTTCTTC
TRBJ1-5 few NA TRBV4-3 CASSQSLSQPQHF TGCGCCAGCAGCCAATCTTTGAGTCAGCCCCAGCATTTT
TRBJ1-4 few TRBD1 TRBV15 CATSRDRPGQANEKLFF TGTGCCACCAGCAGAGACAGACCGGGACAGGCGAATGAAAAACTGTTTTTT
TRBJ1-3 few NA TRBV7-2 CASSFSTGNTIYF TGTGCCAGCAGCTTTAGTACTGGAAACACCATATATTTT
TRBJ2-1 few NA TRBV6-1 CASSEIISRSKNEQFF TGTGCCAGCAGTGAAATTATTAGCAGGAGTAAAAATGAGCAGTTCTTC
TRBJ1-1 NA NA TRBV12-3/TRBV12-4 CASTRDIPNTEAFF TGTGCCAGCACCCGGGACATACCTAACACTGAAGCTTTCTTT
TRBJ2-4 few NA TRBV19 CASSEAGKVKNIQYF TGTGCCAGCTCTGAGGCAGGGAAAGTCAAAAACATTCAGTACTTC
TRBJ2-7 NA TRBD1 TRBV6-5 CASSSTGTGKHEQYF TGTGCCAGCAGTTCAACCGGGACAGGGAAGCACGAGCAGTACTTC
TRBJ2-1 NA NA TRBV4-2 CASSREGTVSYNEQFF TGTGCCAGCAGCCGAGAAGGGACTGTCTCATACAATGAGCAGTTCTTC
TRBJ2-1 few TRBD2 TRBV5-1 CASSLGTSKSDEQFF TGCGCCAGCAGCTTGGGGACTAGCAAAAGCGATGAGCAGTTCTTC
TRBJ2-3 once TRBD2 TRBV10-3 CAISDSRTSGEHTDTQYF TGTGCCATCAGTGACTCACGGACTAGCGGGGAACACACAGATACGCAGTATTTT
TRBJ1-4 NA NA TRBV29-1 CSVGPDGTNEKLFF TGCAGCGTTGGGCCGGACGGGACTAATGAAAAACTGTTTTTT
TRBJ2-5 few TRBD2 TRBV4-1 CASSQELAGQTQYF TGCGCCAGCAGCCAAGAGCTAGCGGGACAGACCCAGTACTTC
TRBJ2-3 NA TRBD1 TRBV19 CASSMGQGAGTQYF TGTGCCAGTAGTATGGGACAGGGGGCCGGGACGCAGTATTTT
TRBJ2-3 many TRBD2 TRBV29-1 CSVEGGLAGGQTTDTQYF TGCAGCGTGGAGGGGGGGCTAGCGGGAGGCCAAACCACAGATACGCAGTATTTT
TRBJ2-7 NA NA TRBV7-9 CASSKYQGYEQYF TGTGCCAGCAGCAAATACCAGGGCTACGAGCAGTACTTC
TRBJ1-4 NA TRBD1 TRBV24-1 CATSPHRDRAEGANEKLFF TGTGCCACCAGCCCCCACCGGGACAGAGCAGAGGGAGCGAATGAAAAACTGTTTTTT
TRBJ2-1 NA NA TRBV7-2 CASSLEGSSYNEQFF TGTGCCAGCAGCTTAGAGGGTAGCTCCTACAATGAGCAGTTCTTC
TRBJ2-1 NA TRBD2 TRBV6-2/TRBV6-3 CAGRFKSGGAIDEQFF TGTGCCGGCAGATTTAAAAGCGGGGGGGCCATCGATGAGCAGTTCTTC
TRBJ2-1 many TRBD2 TRBV12-3/TRBV12-4 CASTLGTSGSNEQFF TGTGCCAGCACCCTCGGGACTAGCGGGAGCAATGAGCAGTTCTTC
TRBJ2-7 NA NA TRBV30 CASSGTHSYEQYF TGTGCCTCCTCCGGGACTCACTCCTACGAGCAGTACTTC
TRBJ2-3 NA TRBD1 TRBV7-8 CASSFTGGIADTQYF TGTGCCAGCAGCTTTACAGGGGGTATTGCAGATACGCAGTATTTT
TRBJ1-4 NA NA TRBV20-1 CSARDGQGDEKLFF TGCAGTGCTAGAGATGGTCAGGGCGATGAAAAACTGTTTTTT
TRBJ1-1 NA NA TRBV4-3 CASSQLLNTEAFF TGCGCCAGCAGCCAGCTACTGAACACTGAAGCTTTCTTT